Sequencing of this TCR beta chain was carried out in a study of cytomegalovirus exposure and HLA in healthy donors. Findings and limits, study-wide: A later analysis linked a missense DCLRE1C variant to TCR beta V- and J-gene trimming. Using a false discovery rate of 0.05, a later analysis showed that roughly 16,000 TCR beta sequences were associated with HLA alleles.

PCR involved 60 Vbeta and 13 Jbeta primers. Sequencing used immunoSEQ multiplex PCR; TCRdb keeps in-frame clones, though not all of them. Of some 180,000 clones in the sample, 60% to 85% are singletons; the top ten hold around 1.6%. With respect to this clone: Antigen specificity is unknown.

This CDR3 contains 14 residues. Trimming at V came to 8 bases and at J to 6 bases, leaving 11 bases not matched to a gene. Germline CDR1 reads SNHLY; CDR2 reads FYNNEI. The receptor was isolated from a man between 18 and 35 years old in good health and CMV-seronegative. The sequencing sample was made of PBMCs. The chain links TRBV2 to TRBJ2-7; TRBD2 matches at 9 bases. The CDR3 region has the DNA TGTGCCAGCCGACCGGGGACTAGCTTCGGCGAGCAGTACTTC. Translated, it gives CASRPGTSFGEQYF.